A selection of T cell receptor beta chains follows, all from one sample in a study of shared clonotypes between healthy human individuals. Assay: immunoSEQ multiplex PCR; the TCRdb copy retains only in-frame clones and omits some. Here the sample spans more than 600,000 clones, 90% to 95% being singletons. Sample: naive CD8+ T cells sorted from blood. The receptors here all came from a man aged 30 to 39 in good health. CDR3s include the opening cysteine and the closing phenylalanine or tryptophan. D genes are given only for firm matches. Where a row states a size, it is once, few, many or the class of an expanded clone; other rows omit it.

- - TRBJ2-7 TRBV7-9 TGTGCCAGCAGCTTACCTCCCTACGAGCAGTACTTC CASSLPPYEQYF
TRBD1 - TRBJ1-5 TRBV7-8 TGTGCCAGCAGCACCGGGACAGGTACTAATCAGCCCCAGCATTTT CASSTGTGTNQPQHF
- - TRBJ2-1 TRBV7-9 TGTGCCAGCAGCTTAGGGCCTGAGCAGTTCTTC CASSLGPEQFF
- - TRBJ2-5 TRBV2 TGTGCCAGCAGTCCAGGGAACCAAGAGACCCAGTACTTC CASSPGNQETQYF
- - TRBJ1-1 TRBV21-1 TGTGCCAGCGGGCGGCACAGGGTCGTGAACACTGAAGCTTTCTTT CASGRHRVVNTEAFF
TRBD1 - TRBJ2-5 TRBV7-6 TGTGCCAGCTCCGCCAGGGGGCCCCAAGAGACCCAGTACTTC CASSARGPQETQYF
- - TRBJ2-4 TRBV12-2 TGTGCAAGTCGCGACGACAGGAGAGAGAGTGAGGATAGGGATTATACGAAAAACATTCAGTACTTC CASRDDRRESEDRDYTKNIQYF
- few TRBJ2-7 TRBV27 TGTGCCAGCAGTTTAGGGGGCAACGAGCAGTACTTC CASSLGGNEQYF
- - TRBJ2-2 TRBV15 TGTGCCACCAGCAGAAACGTGGGGGGCACAGGGAATATTCCCGGGGAGCTGTTTTTT CATSRNVGGTGNIPGELFF
TRBD1 - TRBJ2-3 TRBV7-6 TGTGCCAGCAGCTCCAGGGGGACGGATACGCAGTATTTT CASSSRGTDTQYF
- - TRBJ1-1 TRBV7-6 TGTGCCAGCAGCTCGACCGACAGGAACACTGAAGCTTTCTTT CASSSTDRNTEAFF
TRBD2 - TRBJ2-7 TRBV30 TGTGCCTGGAGTCACCCGGGACTAGCGGGAGGACTATACGAGCAGTACTTC CAWSHPGLAGGLYEQYF
TRBD1 - TRBJ2-2 TRBV18 TGTGCCAGCTCAATTACAGGGGTGAGGACCGGGGAGCTGTTTTTT CASSITGVRTGELFF
- - TRBJ2-1 TRBV20-1 TGCAGTGCTAGAGATACCCATGAGCAGTTCTTC CSARDTHEQFF
- - TRBJ2-5 TRBV5-6 TGTGCCAGCAGCTTTGACAGCACTGTAGAGACCCAGTACTTC CASSFDSTVETQYF
TRBD1 - TRBJ1-1 TRBV29-1 TGCAGCGTTGAAGGTGCAGGGGGGATGAACACTGAAGCTTTCTTT CSVEGAGGMNTEAFF
TRBD1 once TRBJ1-4 TRBV11-3 TGTGCCAGCAGCGTCCGACAGGGTAATGAAAAACTGTTTTTT CASSVRQGNEKLFF
- - TRBJ2-1 TRBV9 TGTGCCAGCAGCCCCAGGGGCTACAATGAGCAGTTCTTC CASSPRGYNEQFF
- - TRBJ2-2 TRBV9 TGTGCCAGCAGCCCTGGGGGAGGCACCGGGGAGCTGTTTTTT CASSPGGGTGELFF